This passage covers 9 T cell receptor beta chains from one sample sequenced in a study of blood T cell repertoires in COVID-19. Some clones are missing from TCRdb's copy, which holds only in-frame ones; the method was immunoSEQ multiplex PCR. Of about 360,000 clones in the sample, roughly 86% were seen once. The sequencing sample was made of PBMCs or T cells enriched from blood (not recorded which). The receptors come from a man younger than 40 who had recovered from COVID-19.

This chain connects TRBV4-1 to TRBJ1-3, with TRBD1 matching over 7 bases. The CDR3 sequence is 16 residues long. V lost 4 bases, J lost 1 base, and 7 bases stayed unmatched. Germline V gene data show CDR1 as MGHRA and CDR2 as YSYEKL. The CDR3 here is CASSLSQGRSGNTIYF. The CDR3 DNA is TGCGCCAGCAGCCTTTCACAGGGGCGATCTGGAAACACCATATATTTT.

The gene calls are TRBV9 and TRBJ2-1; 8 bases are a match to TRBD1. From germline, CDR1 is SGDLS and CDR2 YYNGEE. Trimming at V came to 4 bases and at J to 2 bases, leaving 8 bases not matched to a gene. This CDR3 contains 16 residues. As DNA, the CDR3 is TGTGCCAGCAGCTACGAGAGGACAGGGACCTACAATGAGCAGTTCTTC. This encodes CASSYERTGTYNEQFF.

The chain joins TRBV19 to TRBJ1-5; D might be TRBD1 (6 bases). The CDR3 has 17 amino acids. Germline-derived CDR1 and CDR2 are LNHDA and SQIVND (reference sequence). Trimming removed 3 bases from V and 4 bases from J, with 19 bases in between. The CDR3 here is CASSIGTPGQYNQPQHF. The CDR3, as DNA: TGTGCCAGTAGTATTGGGACGCCTGGACAGTATAATCAGCCCCAGCATTTT. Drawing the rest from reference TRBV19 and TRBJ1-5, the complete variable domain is DGGITQSPKYLFRKEGQNVTLSCEQNLNHDAMYWYRQDPGQGLRLIYYSQIVNDFQKGDIAEGYSVSREKKESFPLTVTSAQKNPTAFYLCASSIGTPGQYNQPQHFGDGTRLSIL.

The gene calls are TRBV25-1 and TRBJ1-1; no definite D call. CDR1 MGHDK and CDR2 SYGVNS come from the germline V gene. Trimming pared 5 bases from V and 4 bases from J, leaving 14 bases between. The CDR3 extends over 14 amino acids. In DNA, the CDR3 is TGTGCCAGCAGTCTTGAGTTTTCGCCCACTGAAGCTTTCTTT. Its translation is CASSLEFSPTEAFF.

This CDR3 is CASSLLSIAGAYEQYF. The CDR3 DNA reads as TGTGCCAGCAGCCTCTTATCCATAGCGGGGGCCTACGAGCAGTACTTC. The chain recombines TRBV5-6 with TRBJ2-7, with 9 positions matching TRBD2. J lost 2 bases, V lost 4 bases, and 10 bases had no gene match. The length of the CDR3 is 16 residues. Germline V lookup: CDR1 SGHDT, CDR2 YYEEEE.

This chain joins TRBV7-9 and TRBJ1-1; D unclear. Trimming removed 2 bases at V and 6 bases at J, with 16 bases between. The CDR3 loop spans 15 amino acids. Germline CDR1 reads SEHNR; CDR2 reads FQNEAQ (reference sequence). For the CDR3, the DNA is TGTGCCAGCAGCTTATCTCCCGACGGAGCCGCTGAAGCTTTCTTT. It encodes CASSLSPDGAAEAFF.

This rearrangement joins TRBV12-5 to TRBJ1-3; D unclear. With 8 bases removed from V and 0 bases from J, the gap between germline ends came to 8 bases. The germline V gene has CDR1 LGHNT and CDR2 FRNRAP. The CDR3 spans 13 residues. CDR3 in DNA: TGTGCTAGTATACAGTCCTCTGGAAACACCATATATTTT. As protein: CASIQSSGNTIYF. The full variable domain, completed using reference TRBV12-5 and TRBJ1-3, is DARVTQTPRHKVTEMGQEVTMRCQPILGHNTVFWYRQTMMQGLELLAYFRNRAPLDDSGMPKDRFSAEMPDATLATLKIQPSEPRDSAVYFCASIQSSGNTIYFGEGSWLTVV.

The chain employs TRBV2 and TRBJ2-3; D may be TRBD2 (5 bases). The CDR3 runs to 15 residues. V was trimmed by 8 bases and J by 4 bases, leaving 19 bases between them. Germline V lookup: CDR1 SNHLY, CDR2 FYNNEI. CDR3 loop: CASGDSSSFPDTQYF. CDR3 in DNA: TGTGCCAGCGGCGACTCGTCTAGCTTCCCAGATACGCAGTATTTT.

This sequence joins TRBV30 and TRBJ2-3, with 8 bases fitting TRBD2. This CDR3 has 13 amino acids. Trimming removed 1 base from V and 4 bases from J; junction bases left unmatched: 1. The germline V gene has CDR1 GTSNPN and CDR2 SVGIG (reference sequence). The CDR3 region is CAWSAGGPDTQYF. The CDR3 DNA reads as TGTGCCTGGAGTGCGGGGGGGCCAGATACGCAGTATTTT. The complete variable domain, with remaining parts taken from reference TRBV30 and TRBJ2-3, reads SQTIHQWPATLVQPVGSPLSLECTVEGTSNPNLYWYRQAAGRGLQLLFYSVGIGQISSEVPQNLSASRPQDRQFILSSKKLLLSDSGFYLCAWSAGGPDTQYFGPGTRLTVL.